This is a list of T cell receptor beta chains from one sample in a study of T cell responses to AZD1222 COVID-19 vaccine. Data came from immunoSEQ multiplex PCR; TCRdb stores just in-frame clones and leaves some out. The sample lists approximately 140,000 clones, approximately 90% occurring once. This specimen was peripheral blood, taken on day 0 of AZD1222 vaccination. The receptors originated from an adult in good health. The CDR3 runs from the conserved cysteine through the conserved F or W. The order of the fields is V gene, CDR3 protein.

TRBV6-1	CASSDGTHSNQPQHF
TRBV2	CASTTNPNSPLHF
TRBV21-1	CASGSSREKHYGYTF
TRBV3-1/TRBV3-2	CASSSRERHNEQFF
TRBV19	CASSRQDPSKETQYF
TRBV16	CASSQFKAEVNQPQHF
TRBV12-5	CASGSRRGWGAMNTEAFF
TRBV30	CAWSVSPRPLHF
TRBV2	CASKRGGTDTQYF
TRBV12-5	CASGLGPHLEAFF
TRBV23-1	CASSLKNQPQHF
TRBV6-5	CASSLSTGSRQPQHF
TRBV7-7	CASSLGVGPSYEQYF
TRBV5-6	CASRPGTGFTDSPLHF
TRBV24-1	CATRDGQGRGNTIYF
TRBV30	CAWSPGTGGTEAFF
TRBV30	CARLTGGKLFF
TRBV5-1	CASSFSNEKLFF
TRBV14	CASSLEAGGLSYNSPLHF
TRBV19	CARRGDPQETQYF
TRBV6-5	CASSRLNTEAFF
TRBV10-3	CATEGQVNTEAFF
TRBV3-1/TRBV3-2	CASSQGAGYNEQFF
TRBV12-5	CASGARRNEQYF
TRBV19	CASTWKQGALNQPQHF
TRBV29-1	CSVVLLRGNGYTF
TRBV4-1	CASRLGGPPPLDTQYF
TRBV20-1	CSAQDGTEAFF
TRBV4-1	CASSQPGLAGPTYEQYF
TRBV20-1	CSARLTGEQFF
TRBV6-2/TRBV6-3	CASSEIRQGWNTEAFF
TRBV11-3	CASSLRGQAYGYTF
TRBV19	CASSLPGRYTEAFF
TRBV7-2	CASSSGLAGGFEGYF
TRBV6-4	CASSAGTGGNTEAFF
TRBV6-5	CASKMAGGSYEQYF
TRBV7-9	CASSLVRGGTDTQYF
TRBV5-6	CASSLGVAGFWGKPNEQFF
TRBV5-6	CASSLGLAVYEQYF